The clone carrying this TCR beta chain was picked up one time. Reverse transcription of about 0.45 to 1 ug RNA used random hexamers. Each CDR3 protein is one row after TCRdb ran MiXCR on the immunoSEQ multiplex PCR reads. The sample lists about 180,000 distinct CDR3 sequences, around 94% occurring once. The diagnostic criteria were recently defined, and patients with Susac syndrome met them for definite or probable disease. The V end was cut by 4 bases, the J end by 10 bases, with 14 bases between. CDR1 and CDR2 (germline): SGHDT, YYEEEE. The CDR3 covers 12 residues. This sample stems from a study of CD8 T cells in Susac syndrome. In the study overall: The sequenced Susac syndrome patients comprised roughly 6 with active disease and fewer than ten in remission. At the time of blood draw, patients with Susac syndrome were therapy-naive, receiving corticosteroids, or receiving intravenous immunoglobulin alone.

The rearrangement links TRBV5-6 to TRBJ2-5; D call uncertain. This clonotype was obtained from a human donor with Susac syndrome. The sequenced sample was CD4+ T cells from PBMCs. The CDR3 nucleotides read TGTGCCAGCAGCCCGGACGACCGAGACCAGTACTTC. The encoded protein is CASSPDDRDQYF.